The 21 T cell receptor beta chains below come from one sample, sequenced in a study of cytomegalovirus exposure and HLA in healthy donors. A multiplex PCR was run with 60 Vbeta primers and 13 Jbeta primers. Method: immunoSEQ multiplex PCR; TCRdb's copy keeps in-frame clones and lacks some. The sample includes under 200,000 clones, more than 80% seen only once; the top ten take approximately 2%. Sequenced input: PBMCs. These receptors were taken from a woman younger than 30 in good health and CMV-seronegative.

The chain couples TRBV30 to TRBJ1-3; D gene unclear. Germline V gene sequence: CDR1 GTSNPN, CDR2 SVGIG (reference sequence). This CDR3 spans 12 amino acids. The ends were cut back, 5 bases at V and 4 bases at J, with 9 bases in the middle. Here the CDR3 DNA reads TGTGCCTGGGACTTCTCGGGAAACACCATATATTTT. This gives the protein CAWDFSGNTIYF.

This rearrangement joins TRBV28 to TRBJ2-7; 7 nucleotides align to TRBD1. CDR1 is MDHEN and CDR2 is SYDVKM in the germline V gene. The length of the CDR3 is 12 residues. V trimming: 4 bases; J trimming: 9 bases; junction bases outside the gene matches: 6. The CDR3 region is CASSSTDRPQYF. The CDR3 coding sequence is TGTGCCAGCAGTTCAACGGACAGGCCGCAGTACTTC.

CDR3 nucleotide sequence: TGTGCCAGCGGACTAGCGGGACTCGGCACAGATACGCAGTATTTT. It yields the protein CASGLAGLGTDTQYF. The chain couples TRBV27 to TRBJ2-3; the match to TRBD2 covers 12 bases. The CDR3 is 15 amino acids. Germline V gene lookup returns CDR1 MNHEY and CDR2 SMNVEV (reference sequence). V lost 8 bases and J lost 1; bases outside the gene matches: 4.

The chain recombines TRBV10-2 with TRBJ1-1; D is ambiguous. The V gene's germline CDR1 is WSHSY and CDR2 SAAADI. This CDR3 is built from 13 residues. V was trimmed by 4 bases and J by 2 bases, leaving 8 bases between them. DNA of the CDR3: TGCGCCAGCAGTGGGTCCCTAAACACTGAAGCTTTCTTT. This sequence encodes CASSGSLNTEAFF.

The chain is built from TRBV5-1 and TRBJ2-7; D may be TRBD2 (6 bases). Trimming pared 0 bases from V and 7 bases from J, leaving 14 bases between. CDR3 length: 14 amino acids. CDR1 is SGHRS, CDR2 YFSETQ, per germline. The CDR3 region is CASSLAEVGREQYF. The CDR3 DNA sequence: TGCGCCAGCAGCTTGGCCGAGGTAGGGAGGGAGCAGTACTTC.

V usage is TRBV2 and J usage is TRBJ2-2, with TRBD2 matching over 8 bases. The V gene end was trimmed by 4 bases and the J gene end by 0 bases; junction bases not matched to a gene: 7. Germline V lookup: CDR1 SNHLY, CDR2 FYNNEI. The CDR3 runs 17 residues. The CDR3 bases are TGTGCCAGCAGTGTCTATGGGACTAGGGCGAACACCGGGGAGCTGTTTTTT. Protein: CASSVYGTRANTGELFF.

This clone occurred once. J is TRBJ1-1 and V is TRBV9, with D maybe TRBD1 (5 bases). CDR3 size: 14 residues. V was pared by 4 bases and J by 1 base, with 11 bases between. Germline V CDR1 and CDR2: SGDLS, YYNGEE. The CDR3 nucleotides are TGTGCCAGCAGCCCGGGGGGGGAGAACACTGAAGCTTTCTTT. Translation gives CASSPGGENTEAFF. The complete variable domain, with remaining parts taken from reference TRBV9 and TRBJ1-1, reads DSGVTQTPKHLITATGQRVTLRCSPRSGDLSVYWYQQSLDQGLQFLIQYYNGEERAKGNILERFSAQQFPDLHSELNLSSLELGDSALYFCASSPGGENTEAFFGQGTRLTVV.

This rearrangement joins TRBV28 to TRBJ2-3; 13 bases fit TRBD2. The J segment lost 2 bases and the V segment lost 6 bases, leaving 14 bases of the junction unmatched. This CDR3 region has 19 residues. CDR1 and CDR2 (germline): MDHEN, SYDVKM. CDR3 sequence: CASRPGTSGIRVITDTQYF. CDR3 coding DNA: TGTGCCAGCAGACCCGGGACTAGCGGGATACGAGTGATCACAGATACGCAGTATTTT.

The chain is built from TRBV6-1 and TRBJ2-1; 11 bases align to TRBD2. Germline V gene lookup returns CDR1 MNHNS and CDR2 SASEGT. J lost 4 bases, V lost 7 bases, and 6 bases had no gene match. The CDR3 is 15 amino acids. DNA of the CDR3: TGTGCCAGCACCCCGGGACTAGCGGTTTACAATGAGCAGTTCTTC. Translating it yields CASTPGLAVYNEQFF.

The rearrangement uses TRBV28 and TRBJ1-2; possible D gene TRBD1, 5 bases. The CDR3 consists of 14 residues. Germline V gives CDR1 MDHEN, CDR2 SYDVKM. V was clipped by 5 bases and J by 5 bases, with 15 bases between them. CDR3 bases: TGTGCCAGCAGTAAAGGGGCTCCCCCTTATGGCTACACCTTC. Amino acid sequence: CASSKGAPPYGYTF.

The V and J genes are TRBV27 and TRBJ2-1; D possibly corresponds to TRBD1 (5 bases). The germline V gene has CDR1 MNHEY and CDR2 SMNVEV (reference sequence). CDR3 length: 13 amino acids. V lost 6 bases and J lost 1, with 7 bases in between. Here the CDR3 reads CASSQGSYNEQFF. As DNA, the CDR3 is TGTGCCAGCAGCCAGGGATCCTACAATGAGCAGTTCTTC.

The chain employs TRBV27 and TRBJ2-6, with D unresolved. The CDR3 contains 15 residues. From germline, CDR1 is MNHEY and CDR2 SMNVEV (reference sequence). With 5 bases removed from V and 0 bases from J, the gap between germline ends came to 8 bases. The CDR3 DNA is TGTGCCAGCAGTCTCCGTTTCTCTGGGGCCAACGTCCTGACTTTC. Translated, it gives CASSLRFSGANVLTF.

The chain carries TRBV6-5 and TRBJ2-5, with 8 bases that match TRBD2. The CDR3 extends over 13 amino acids. Germline-derived CDR1 and CDR2 are MNHEY and SVGAGI. J gave up 5 bases and V 6 bases, and 5 bases lay outside the gene matches. CDR3 DNA sequence: TGTGCCAGCAGCCGGACTAGCCGGGAGACCCAGTACTTC. As protein: CASSRTSRETQYF.

V is TRBV7-9 and J is TRBJ1-6; D is undetermined. Germline values: CDR1 SEHNR, CDR2 FQNEAQ (reference sequence). V was shortened by 6 bases and J by 3 bases, with 12 bases between the two germline ends. This CDR3 spans 15 amino acids. The CDR3 here is CASRIGDFYNSPLHF. CDR3 in DNA: TGTGCCAGCAGAATTGGAGATTTCTATAATTCACCCCTCCACTTT. Drawing the rest from reference TRBV7-9 and TRBJ1-6, the complete variable domain is DTGVSQNPRHKITKRGQNVTFRCDPISEHNRLYWYRQTLGQGPEFLTYFQNEAQLEKSRLLSDRFSAERPKGSFSTLEIQRTEQGDSAMYLCASRIGDFYNSPLHFGNGTRLTVT.

The V gene is TRBV28, the J gene TRBJ2-4, with 8 bases aligning to TRBD1. J was trimmed by 1 base and V by 5 bases; bases with no gene match: 1. Germline values: CDR1 MDHEN, CDR2 SYDVKM. This CDR3 region has 14 residues. The CDR3 spells CASSRQGAKNIQYF. The CDR3 coding sequence is TGTGCCAGCAGTCGACAGGGGGCCAAAAACATTCAGTACTTC.

The chain has TRBV7-8 and TRBJ2-1; 8 bases line up with TRBD2. J lost 9 bases, V lost 2 bases, and 6 bases had no gene match. This CDR3 region has 14 residues. CDR1 and CDR2 from the germline V gene are SGHVS and FQNEAQ. The CDR3 protein is CASSLPLLAAEQFF. The CDR3 DNA reads TGTGCCAGCAGCTTACCCTTACTAGCGGCTGAGCAGTTCTTC.

The chain is built from TRBV2 and TRBJ1-1; weak D call: TRBD1 (6 bases). V lost 6 bases to trimming and J lost 2 bases, with 22 bases between them. CDR1 is SNHLY and CDR2 is FYNNEI in the germline V gene. The CDR3 runs 17 residues. CDR3 coding DNA: TGTGCCAGCAGGGCAGACAGGACCCCATTACTAAACACTGAAGCTTTCTTT. Protein: CASRADRTPLLNTEAFF.

This clone showed up just a few times. The chain couples TRBV28 to TRBJ2-1; 9 bases are shared with TRBD1. CDR3 length equals 15 residues. The V gene end was trimmed by 3 bases and the J gene end by 3 bases; junction bases not matched to a gene: 3. CDR1 is MDHEN and CDR2 is SYDVKM in the germline V gene. Here the CDR3 reads CASSLWTGVYNEQFF. CDR3 sequence (DNA): TGTGCCAGCAGTTTGTGGACAGGGGTCTACAATGAGCAGTTCTTC.

This chain uses TRBV18 with TRBJ2-1; 9 nucleotides align to TRBD1. V dropped 5 bases and J dropped 5; count of bases not matched to a gene: 10. Germline CDR1 reads KGHSH; CDR2 reads LQKENI. The CDR3 covers 16 residues. The CDR3 DNA reads as TGTGCCAGCTCAGCAGGGGGGACAGGGACGCACAATGAGCAGTTCTTC. This codes for CASSAGGTGTHNEQFF.

A note on this clone: A junction boundary mismatches the germline segment, possibly from a read error. J is TRBJ2-5 and V is TRBV5-1, with TRBD2 matching 7 bases. This CDR3 contains 14 residues. Germline V gives CDR1 SGHRS, CDR2 YFSETQ. The CDR3 DNA sequence: TGCGCCGGCAGCTTGGGGGGGGGTCAAGAGACCCAGTACTTC. Its translation is CAGSLGGGQETQYF. Combining the CDR3 with reference TRBV5-1 and TRBJ2-5 gives the whole variable domain KAGVTQTPRYLIKTRGQQVTLSCSPISGHRSVSWYQQTPGQGLQFLFEYFSETQRNKGNFPGRFSGRQFSNSRSEMNVSTLELGDSALYLCAGSLGGGQETQYFGPGTRLLVL.

V is TRBV7-2 and J is TRBJ2-7, with D perhaps matching TRBD1 (5 bases). Between the trimmed V and J ends, which lost 4 bases and 5 bases, there was a span of 12 bases. CDR3 size: 13 residues. Per germline, CDR1 SGHTA and CDR2 FQGNSA. The CDR3 spells CASSWQGTHEQYF. CDR3 in DNA: TGTGCCAGCAGCTGGCAGGGTACCCACGAGCAGTACTTC. The full variable domain, its missing parts supplied by reference TRBV7-2 and TRBJ2-7, is GAGVSQSPSNKVTEKGKDVELRCDPISGHTALYWYRQSLGQGLEFLIYFQGNSAPDKSGLPSDRFSAERTGGSVSTLTIQRTQQEDSAVYLCASSWQGTHEQYFGPGTRLTVT.